This T cell receptor (beta chain) comes out of a study of T cells in Graves' hyperthyroidism and ophthalmopathy. Study conclusions and caveats: Researchers report that a 13 V-J model separated ophthalmopathy from stable hyperthyroidism. Ophthalmopathy was predicted by the model a median of around 5.9 months ahead of onset. In blood, most of the thyroid clonotypes expanded above 0.001 were also present.

The CDR3 contains 15 residues. The germline V gene has CDR1 SGHDT and CDR2 YYEEEE. Trimming stripped 2 bases from V and 0 bases from J, with 12 bases between. Amplification of TCR beta CDR3 regions was performed using RNA transcripts as template. HTBI primers were used for first-round RT-PCR of the TCR CDR3. TCRdb processed the multiplex PCR reads anew with MiXCR; each CDR3 protein has one entry. The sample has about 580,000 distinct CDR3 sequences, approximately 44% seen once. Stable Graves' hyperthyroidism denoted no ophthalmopathy progression over 18 months. This clonotype was seen at least ten times. What it binds is unknown.

The sample consisted of peripheral blood or thyroid tissue (not recorded which). This clonotype originated in a woman aged 18-29 years with Graves' hyperthyroidism. This rearrangement joins TRBV5-6 to TRBJ2-7, with no clear D. The CDR3: CASSFDPVHSYEQYF. For the CDR3, the DNA is TGTGCCAGCAGCTTTGATCCAGTTCACTCCTACGAGCAGTACTTC.